Below, 13 T cell receptor beta chains from the same sample are listed, as sequenced in a study of regulatory T cells in long-lasting Graves disease. Time point defined: persistent/refractory GD, antithyroid drugs over 5 years with positive TRAb. Extracted PBMC RNA gave rise to the TCR library. Building of the TCR beta libraries involved iRepertoire HTBI primers and Arm-PCR of CDR3 regions. One entry per CDR3 protein, called by TCRdb with MiXCR from the multiplex PCR reads. This table has approximately 350,000 distinct CDR3 sequences, roughly 24% appearing once. The material was peripheral blood mononuclear cells (PBMCs), obtained when the disease was refractory, from a patient treated with antithyroid drugs. These receptors were taken from a woman in her thirties or forties with Graves disease.

There are a few counts of this clonotype. The chain combines TRBV20-1 with TRBJ2-4, with D possibly being TRBD1 (5 bases). The CDR3 has 17 residues. CDR1 is DFQATT and CDR2 is SNEGSKA in the germline V gene (reference sequence). V shed 0 bases and J shed 0 bases, with 15 bases lying between them. The CDR3 spells CSARDLSGSLAKNIQYF. The CDR3 DNA reads TGCAGTGCTAGAGATCTTTCAGGGTCACTAGCCAAAAACATTCAGTACTTC.

This clonotype appeared a few times. The chain employs TRBV7-9 and TRBJ1-2; no reliable D call. Germline V gene lookup returns CDR1 SEHNR and CDR2 FQNEAQ (reference sequence). V lost 2 bases and J 8 bases, leaving 12 bases between the germline ends. The CDR3 covers 13 residues. For the CDR3, the DNA is TGTGCCAGCAGCTTATTTCCCACGAAGGGCTACACCTTC. It codes for CASSLFPTKGYTF.

This clonotype was picked up many times. The chain has TRBV12-3 or TRBV12-4 and TRBJ2-2; D gene uncertain. The CDR3 totals 16 residues. Trimming took 6 bases from V and 4 from J, leaving 18 bases between them. CDR3 region: CASSPNGRKGTGELFF. In DNA form, the CDR3 reads TGTGCCAGCAGCCCTAATGGAAGGAAAGGCACCGGGGAGCTGTTTTTT.

On this clonotype itself: Given a much more abundant clone one base away, this may be a read error. The CDR3 does not end in the conserved phenylalanine or tryptophan, so this is likely a read error. The J gene is TRBJ2-7, the V gene TRBV6-1; D call uncertain. Deletions cut 6 bases from V and 2 bases from J, with 17 bases between. This CDR3 spans 15 amino acids. The germline V gene encodes CDR1 MNHNS and CDR2 SASEGT. CDR3 nucleotides: TGTGCCAGCAGATCCACCGGTCGGGTAACCTACGAGCAGTACTCC. Its protein product is CASRSTGRVTYEQYS.

The V gene is TRBV3-1, the J gene TRBJ2-7; 8 nucleotides line up with TRBD1. Looked up from germline, CDR1 is LGHDT and CDR2 is YNNKEL (reference sequence). The J segment lost 3 bases and the V segment lost 1 base, leaving 2 bases of the junction unmatched. The CDR3 consists of 14 residues. CDR3 region: CASSQGTGIYEQYF. The CDR3 DNA is TGTGCCAGCAGCCAAGGGACAGGGATCTACGAGCAGTACTTC.

This clonotype was counted many times. The V and J genes are TRBV7-3 and TRBJ2-2; 13 nucleotides align to TRBD2. J gave up 4 bases and V 2 bases, and 7 bases lay outside the gene matches. The germline CDR1 and CDR2 sequences are SGHTA and FQGTGA. The CDR3 is 18 amino acids. The CDR3 DNA reads TGTGCCAGCAGCTTAGGACCCACTAGCGGGAGGGGCACCGGGGAGCTGTTTTTT. Its translation: CASSLGPTSGRGTGELFF.

This clonotype was recorded many times. The chain combines TRBV29-1 with TRBJ1-2, with D possibly matching TRBD1 (5 bases). Germline V gene lookup returns CDR1 SQVTM and CDR2 ANQGSEA. The CDR3 is made up of 12 amino acids. Trimming stripped 7 bases from V and 2 bases from J, with 11 bases between. In DNA, the CDR3 is TGCAGCGCCCAGGCAGGGAACTATGGCTACACCTTC. It encodes CSAQAGNYGYTF.

The rearrangement uses TRBV20-1 and TRBJ2-7; TRBD2 matches at 9 bases. Germline trimming cut 5 bases from V and 5 bases from J; bases unmatched to any gene: 10. Germline V gives CDR1 DFQATT, CDR2 SNEGSKA (reference sequence). The CDR3 extends over 14 amino acids. The CDR3: CSASAGGAFDEQYF. The DNA for the CDR3 is TGCAGTGCTTCCGCGGGGGGGGCGTTTGACGAGCAGTACTTC.

This clonotype was observed a handful of times. This rearrangement joins TRBV7-9 to TRBJ1-1; D is perhaps TRBD1 (5 bases). Germline V gene sequence: CDR1 SEHNR, CDR2 FQNEAQ (reference sequence). The CDR3 loop spans 15 amino acids. The germline V and J ends were trimmed by 5 bases and 4 bases, with 17 bases remaining between them. CDR3 loop: CASSPLWGKGTEAFF. The CDR3 coding sequence is TGTGCCAGCAGCCCCCTCTGGGGGAAGGGCACTGAAGCTTTCTTT.

This clonotype has a count of ten or more. The gene calls are TRBV6-1 and TRBJ2-7; 11 positions match TRBD1. Germline V gene data show CDR1 as MNHNS and CDR2 as SASEGT. This CDR3 has 16 residues. V gave up 5 bases and J gave up 0 bases; unmatched junction bases: 6. The CDR3: CASSQTGTGGSYEQYF. The CDR3 bases are TGTGCCAGCAGTCAGACCGGGACAGGGGGCTCCTACGAGCAGTACTTC.

The chain couples TRBV10-3 to TRBJ2-3; 9 bases align to TRBD2. The CDR3 is made up of 14 amino acids. Germline V gives CDR1 ENHRY, CDR2 SYGVKD. The junction had 11 bases not matched to a gene; V was cut back by 10 bases and J by 6 bases. The CDR3 sequence is CATTKGLAADTQYF. The CDR3 nucleotides are TGTGCCACCACGAAGGGACTAGCTGCGGATACGCAGTATTTT.

This clonotype appeared a few times. The V call is TRBV5-1, the J call TRBJ2-4; D is possibly TRBD1 or TRBD2 (5 bases each). The CDR3 runs to 16 residues. V lost 0 bases and J 7 bases, leaving 17 bases between the germline ends. Germline CDR1 is SGHRS and CDR2 is YFSETQ. The CDR3 sequence is CASSLVGGTLRNIQYF. The DNA for the CDR3 is TGCGCCAGCAGCTTGGTAGGTGGGACCCTCCGGAACATTCAGTACTTC.

This clonotype has more than one count but fewer than ten. V gene TRBV5-6 combines with J gene TRBJ1-1; 7 bases agree with TRBD1. Germline V CDR1 and CDR2: SGHDT, YYEEEE. This CDR3 has 14 amino acids. V lost 1 base, J lost 4 bases, and 4 bases stayed unmatched. CDR3 nucleotides: TGTGCCAGCAGCTTGAGAGGGGGCGTCACTGAAGCTTTCTTT. As protein: CASSLRGGVTEAFF.